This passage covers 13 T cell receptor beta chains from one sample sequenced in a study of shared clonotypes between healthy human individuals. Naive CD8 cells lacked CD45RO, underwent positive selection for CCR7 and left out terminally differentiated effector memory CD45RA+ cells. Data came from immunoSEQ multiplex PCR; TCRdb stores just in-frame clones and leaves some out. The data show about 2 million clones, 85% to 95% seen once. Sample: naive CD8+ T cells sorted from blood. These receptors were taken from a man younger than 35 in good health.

The CDR3 region has the DNA TGTGCCAGCAGCTTAGGGACAAAATCCTACGAGCAGTACTTC. Protein: CASSLGTKSYEQYF. The V call is TRBV5-4, the J call TRBJ2-7; a possible D gene is TRBD1 (6 bases). Trimming removed 2 bases at V and 1 base at J, with 10 bases between. The CDR3 has 14 residues. Germline V CDR1 and CDR2: SGHNT, YYREEE (reference sequence).

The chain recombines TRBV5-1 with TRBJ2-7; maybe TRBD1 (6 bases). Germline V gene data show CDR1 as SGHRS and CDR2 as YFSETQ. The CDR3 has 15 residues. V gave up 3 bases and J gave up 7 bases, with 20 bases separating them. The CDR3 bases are TGCGCCAGCAGCTCTAACAGGGTTGGTGGAGAAGAGCAGTACTTC. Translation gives CASSSNRVGGEEQYF.

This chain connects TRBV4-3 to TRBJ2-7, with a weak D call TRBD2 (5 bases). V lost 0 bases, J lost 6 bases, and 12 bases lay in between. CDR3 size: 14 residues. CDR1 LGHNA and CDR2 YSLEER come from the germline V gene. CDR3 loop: CASSQEELAGEQYF. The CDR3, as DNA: TGCGCCAGCAGCCAAGAAGAGCTAGCTGGCGAGCAGTACTTC.

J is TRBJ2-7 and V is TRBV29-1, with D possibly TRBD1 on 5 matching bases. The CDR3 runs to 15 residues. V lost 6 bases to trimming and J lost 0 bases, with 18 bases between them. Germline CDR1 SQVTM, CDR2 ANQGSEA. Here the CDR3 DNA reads TGCAGCGTCCCTGGGGCAGGGATACTCTCCTACGAGCAGTACTTC. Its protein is CSVPGAGILSYEQYF.

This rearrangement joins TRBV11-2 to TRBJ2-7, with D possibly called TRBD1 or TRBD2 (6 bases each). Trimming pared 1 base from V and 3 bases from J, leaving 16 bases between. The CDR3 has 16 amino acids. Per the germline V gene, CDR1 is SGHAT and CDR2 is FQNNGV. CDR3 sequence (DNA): TGTGCCAGCAGCTTAGGGGGGGCCCAGGGGCTCTACGAGCAGTACTTC. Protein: CASSLGGAQGLYEQYF.

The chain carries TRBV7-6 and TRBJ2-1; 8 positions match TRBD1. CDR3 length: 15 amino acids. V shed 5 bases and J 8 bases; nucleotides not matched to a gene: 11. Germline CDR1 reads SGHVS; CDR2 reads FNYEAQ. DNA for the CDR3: TGTGCCAGCAGCCCAGACCCGGACAGGGTGGATGAGCAGTTCTTC. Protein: CASSPDPDRVDEQFF.

CDR3 coding DNA: TGTGCCAGCAGCGCCGACCTCAATGAGCAGTTCTTC. Translated: CASSADLNEQFF. The chain uses TRBV9 and TRBJ2-1; D remains unclear. The germline V gene has CDR1 SGDLS and CDR2 YYNGEE. V was shortened by 3 bases and J by 6 bases, with 7 bases between the two germline ends. The CDR3 length is 12 residues.

The CDR3 sequence is CASSLVSSGGGYTF. As DNA, the CDR3 is TGTGCCAGCAGCTTGGTCTCGAGTGGGGGTGGCTACACCTTC. This chain connects TRBV5-6 to TRBJ1-2; D possibly corresponds to TRBD1 (5 bases). The V gene lost 0 bases and the J gene lost 7 bases, with 13 bases spanning the gap. The CDR3 has 14 amino acids. Germline CDR1 and CDR2: SGHDT and YYEEEE.

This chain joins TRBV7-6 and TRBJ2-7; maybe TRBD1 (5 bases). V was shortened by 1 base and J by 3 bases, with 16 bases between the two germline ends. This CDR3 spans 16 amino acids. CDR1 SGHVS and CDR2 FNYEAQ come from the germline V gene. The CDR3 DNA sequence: TGTGCCAGCAGCTTAGGGAGTGAGGCAGGGAACTACGAGCAGTACTTC. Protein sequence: CASSLGSEAGNYEQYF. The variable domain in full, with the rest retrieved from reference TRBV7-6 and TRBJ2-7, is GAGVSQSPRYKVTKRGQDVALRCDPISGHVSLYWYRQALGQGPEFLTYFNYEAQQDKSGLPNDRFSAERPEGSISTLTIQRTEQRDSAMYRCASSLGSEAGNYEQYFGPGTRLTVT.

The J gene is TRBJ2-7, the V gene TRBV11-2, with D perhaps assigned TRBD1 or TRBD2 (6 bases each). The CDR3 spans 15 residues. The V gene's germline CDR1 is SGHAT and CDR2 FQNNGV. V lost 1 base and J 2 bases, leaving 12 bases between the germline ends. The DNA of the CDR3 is TGTGCCAGCAGCTTAGCCCGAGGGGGGACCTACGAGCAGTACTTC. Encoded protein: CASSLARGGTYEQYF.

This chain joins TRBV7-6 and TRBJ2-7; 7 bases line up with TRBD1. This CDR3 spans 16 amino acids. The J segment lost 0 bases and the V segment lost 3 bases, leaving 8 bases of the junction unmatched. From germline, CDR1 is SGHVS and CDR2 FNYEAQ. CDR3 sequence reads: CASSLEDRRVSYEQYF. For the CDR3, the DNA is TGTGCCAGCAGCTTGGAGGACAGGCGTGTCTCCTACGAGCAGTACTTC.

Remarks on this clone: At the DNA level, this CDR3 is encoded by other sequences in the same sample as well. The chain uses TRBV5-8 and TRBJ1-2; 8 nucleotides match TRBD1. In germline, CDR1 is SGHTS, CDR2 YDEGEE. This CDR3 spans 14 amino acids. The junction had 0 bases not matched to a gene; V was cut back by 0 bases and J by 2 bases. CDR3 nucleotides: TGTGCCAGCAGCTTGGGACAGGGGAACTATGGCTACACCTTC. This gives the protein CASSLGQGNYGYTF.

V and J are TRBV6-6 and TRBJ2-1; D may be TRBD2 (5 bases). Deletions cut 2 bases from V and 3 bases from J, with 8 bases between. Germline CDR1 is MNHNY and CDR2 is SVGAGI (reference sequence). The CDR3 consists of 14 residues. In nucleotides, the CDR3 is TGTGCCAGCAGTTACGACGGGAACTACAATGAGCAGTTCTTC. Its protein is CASSYDGNYNEQFF.